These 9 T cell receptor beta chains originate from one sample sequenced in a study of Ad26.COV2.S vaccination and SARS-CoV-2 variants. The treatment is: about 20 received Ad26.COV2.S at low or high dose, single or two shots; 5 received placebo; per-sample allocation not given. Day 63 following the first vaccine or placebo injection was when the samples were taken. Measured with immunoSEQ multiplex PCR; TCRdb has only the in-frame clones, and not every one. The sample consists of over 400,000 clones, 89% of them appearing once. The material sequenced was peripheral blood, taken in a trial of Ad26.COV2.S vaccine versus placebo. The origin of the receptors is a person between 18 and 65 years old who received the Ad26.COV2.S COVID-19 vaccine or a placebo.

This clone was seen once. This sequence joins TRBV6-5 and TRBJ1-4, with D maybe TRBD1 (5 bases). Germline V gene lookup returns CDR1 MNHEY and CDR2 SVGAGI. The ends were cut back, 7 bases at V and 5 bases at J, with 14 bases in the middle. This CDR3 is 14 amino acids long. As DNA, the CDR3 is TGTGCCAGCATGACGGGGACGGTGAATGAAAAACTGTTTTTT. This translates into CASMTGTVNEKLFF.

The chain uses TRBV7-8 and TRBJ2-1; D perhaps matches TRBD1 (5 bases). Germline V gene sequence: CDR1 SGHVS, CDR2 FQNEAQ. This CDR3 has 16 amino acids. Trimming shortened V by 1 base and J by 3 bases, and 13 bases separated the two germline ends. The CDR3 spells CASSLDASGHYNEQFF. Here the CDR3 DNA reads TGTGCCAGCAGCTTAGACGCCTCCGGACACTACAATGAGCAGTTCTTC. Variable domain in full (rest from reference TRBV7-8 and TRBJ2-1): GAGVSQSPRYKVAKRGQDVALRCDPISGHVSLFWYQQALGQGPEFLTYFQNEAQLDKSGLPSDRFFAERPEGSVSTLKIQRTQQEDSAVYLCASSLDASGHYNEQFFGPGTRLTVL.

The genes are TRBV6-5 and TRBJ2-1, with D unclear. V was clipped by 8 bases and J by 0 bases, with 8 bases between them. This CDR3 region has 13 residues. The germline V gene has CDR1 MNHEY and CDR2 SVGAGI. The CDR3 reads CASVWSSYNEQFF. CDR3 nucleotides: TGTGCCAGCGTCTGGAGCTCCTACAATGAGCAGTTCTTC.

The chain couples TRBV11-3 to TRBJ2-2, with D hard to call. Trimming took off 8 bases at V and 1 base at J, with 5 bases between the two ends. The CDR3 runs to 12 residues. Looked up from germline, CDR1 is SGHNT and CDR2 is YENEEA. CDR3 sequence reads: CASVGNTGELFF. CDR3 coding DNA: TGTGCCAGCGTAGGGAACACCGGGGAGCTGTTTTTT.

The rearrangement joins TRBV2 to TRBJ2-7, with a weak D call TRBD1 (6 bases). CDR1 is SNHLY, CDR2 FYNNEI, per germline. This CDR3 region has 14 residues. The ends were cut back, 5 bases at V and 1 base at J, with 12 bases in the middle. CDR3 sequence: CASSSRQVSYEQYF. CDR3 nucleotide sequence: TGTGCCAGCAGTAGCCGACAGGTGTCCTACGAGCAGTACTTC. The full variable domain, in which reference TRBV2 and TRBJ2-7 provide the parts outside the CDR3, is EPEVTQTPSHQVTQMGQEVILRCVPISNHLYFYWYRQILGQKVEFLVSFYNNEISEKSEIFDDQFSVERPDGSNFTLKIRSTKLEDSAMYFCASSSRQVSYEQYFGPGTRLTVT.

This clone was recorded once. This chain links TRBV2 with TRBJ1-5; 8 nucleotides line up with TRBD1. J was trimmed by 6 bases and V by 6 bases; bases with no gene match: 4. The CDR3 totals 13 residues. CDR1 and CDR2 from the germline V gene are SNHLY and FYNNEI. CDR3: CASRDRVGQPQHF. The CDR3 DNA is TGTGCCAGCAGGGACAGGGTAGGTCAGCCCCAGCATTTT.

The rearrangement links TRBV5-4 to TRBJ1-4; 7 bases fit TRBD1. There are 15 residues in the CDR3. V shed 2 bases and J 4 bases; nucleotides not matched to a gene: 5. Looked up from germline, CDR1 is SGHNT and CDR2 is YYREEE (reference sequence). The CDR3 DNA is TGTGCCAGCAGCTTTGACAGGGCCAGTAATGAAAAACTGTTTTTT. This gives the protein CASSFDRASNEKLFF.

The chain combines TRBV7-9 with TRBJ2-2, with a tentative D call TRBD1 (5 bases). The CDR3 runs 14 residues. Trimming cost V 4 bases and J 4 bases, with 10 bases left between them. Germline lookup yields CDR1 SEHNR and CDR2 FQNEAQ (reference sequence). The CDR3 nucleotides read TGTGCCAGCAGCTCTCAGGGCGGCACCGGGGAGCTGTTTTTT. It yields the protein CASSSQGGTGELFF.

This CDR3 is CASSVGLGNGYEQYF. The CDR3 coding sequence is TGTGCCAGCAGCGTAGGCCTAGGGAATGGCTACGAGCAGTACTTC. The rearrangement joins TRBV9 to TRBJ2-7; D is uncertain. V lost 0 bases and J lost 3, with 13 bases in between. Germline V gene sequence: CDR1 SGDLS, CDR2 YYNGEE. This CDR3 comprises 15 residues.